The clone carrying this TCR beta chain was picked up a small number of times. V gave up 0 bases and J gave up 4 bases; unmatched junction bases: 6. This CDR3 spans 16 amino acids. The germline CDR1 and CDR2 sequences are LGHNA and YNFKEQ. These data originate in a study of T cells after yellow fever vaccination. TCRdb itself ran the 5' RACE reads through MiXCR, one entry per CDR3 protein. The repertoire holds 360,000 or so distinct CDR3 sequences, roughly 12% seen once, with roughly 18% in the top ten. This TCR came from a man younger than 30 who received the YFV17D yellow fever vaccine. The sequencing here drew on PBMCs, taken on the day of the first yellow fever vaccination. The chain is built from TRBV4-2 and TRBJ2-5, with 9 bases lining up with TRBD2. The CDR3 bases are TGTGCCAGCAGCCAAGATAGGTTGCGGGGGGGAGAGACCCAGTACTTC. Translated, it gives CASSQDRLRGGETQYF.